The 13 T cell receptor beta chains presented below share a single source sample, sequenced in a study of blood T cells in healthy people across ages. Next came a second PCR, run for about 6 to 12 cycles, which used a sample-barcoded 5' primer along with a J-beta primer mix. TCRdb re-called the 5' RACE reads with MiXCR, one entry per CDR3 protein. The table shows about 1,600,000 distinct CDR3 sequences, with approximately 40% occurring only once. Sequenced sample: blood. The receptors originated from a woman in her late teens or twenties in good health.

Details on this clonotype: At one end, the junction sequence differs from germline, possibly due to a read error. The chain carries TRBV5-1 and TRBJ2-5, with 8 positions matching TRBD1. CDR3 length: 15 amino acids. The germline CDR1 and CDR2 sequences are SGHRS and YFSETQ. The CDR3 reads CAGSLSQGAKETQYF. CDR3 nucleotide sequence: TGCGCCGGCAGCTTGTCGCAGGGGGCCAAAGAGACCCAGTACTTC.

The chain has TRBV6-5 and TRBJ1-1, with 9 bases aligning to TRBD1. From germline, CDR1 is MNHEY and CDR2 SVGAGI. The V segment lost 2 bases and the J segment 11 bases; nucleotides outside the gene matches: 6. CDR3 size: 13 residues. CDR3 amino acids: CASSYPRTGEAFF. The CDR3 DNA sequence: TGTGCCAGCAGTTACCCTCGGACAGGGGAGGCTTTCTTT.

This clonotype showed up just a few times. This rearrangement joins TRBV29-1 to TRBJ2-5; either TRBD1 or TRBD2 may fit D (6 bases each). Trimming shortened V by 6 bases and J by 2 bases, and 13 bases separated the two germline ends. CDR1 is SQVTM and CDR2 is ANQGSEA in the germline V gene. The CDR3 consists of 13 residues. CDR3 protein: CSVGGHLQETQYF. The CDR3 DNA reads as TGCAGCGTCGGGGGACATCTTCAAGAGACCCAGTACTTC.

The rearrangement links TRBV6-5 to TRBJ1-4; D gene unclear. Germline assignment: CDR1 MNHEY and CDR2 SVGAGI. The CDR3 consists of 14 residues. V gave up 6 bases and J gave up 6 bases, with 14 bases separating them. The CDR3 nucleotides are TGTGCCAGCAGCTCTGGATGGCGGGATGAAAAACTGTTTTTT. Its protein is CASSSGWRDEKLFF.

CDR3 sequence: CASSSSGAVYNEQFF. For the CDR3, the DNA is TGCGCCAGCAGTTCAAGCGGGGCCGTGTACAATGAGCAGTTCTTC. The V gene is TRBV5-1, the J gene TRBJ2-1, with 7 bases matching TRBD2. Germline loops: CDR1 SGHRS, CDR2 YFSETQ. This CDR3 region has 15 residues. V trimming: 5 bases; J trimming: 4 bases; junction bases outside the gene matches: 9.

DNA for the CDR3: TGTGCCAGCACGTCAGGGATTGAGCAGTTCTTC. Its translation: CASTSGIEQFF. V and J are TRBV12-3 or TRBV12-4 and TRBJ2-1; D is possibly TRBD1 (5 bases). The ends were cut back, 7 bases at V and 9 bases at J, with 10 bases in the middle. The CDR3 contains 11 residues.

The J gene is TRBJ2-4, the V gene TRBV20-1; the match to TRBD2 covers 9 bases. The J call may be in error: the DNA end matches TRBJ2-5 better. CDR3 size: 13 residues. The germline V gene encodes CDR1 DFQATT and CDR2 SNEGSKA (reference sequence). CDR3 sequence (DNA): TGCAGTGCTACTACTAGCGGGCAAGAGACCCAGTACTTC. Encoded protein: CSATTSGQETQYF.

The V call is TRBV3-1, the J call TRBJ1-2, with a weak D call TRBD1 (5 bases). Trimming took 1 base from V and 8 from J, leaving 14 bases between them. The CDR3 extends over 14 amino acids. Germline CDR1 and CDR2: LGHDT and YNNKEL (reference sequence). The CDR3 DNA reads as TGTGCCAGCAGCCAAGCGGGGACGGTTGTAGGCTACACCTTC. The encoded protein is CASSQAGTVVGYTF.

This clonotype has more than one count but fewer than ten. The V call is TRBV10-3, the J call TRBJ2-3; the D gene is possibly TRBD2 (6 bases). The CDR3 is 14 amino acids. Germline CDR1 reads ENHRY; CDR2 reads SYGVKD. The V end lost 8 bases, the J end lost 0 bases, and 12 bases lay between the germline ends. For the CDR3, the DNA is TGTGCCATCCGGGGGACTCCTAGCACAGATACGCAGTATTTT. Its translation is CAIRGTPSTDTQYF.

Worth noting for this clonotype: Compared with germline, one end of the junction differs, possibly owing to a read error. The chain carries TRBV3-1 and TRBJ2-1, with no clear D. The CDR3 length is 13 residues. Germline CDR1 is LGHDT and CDR2 is YNNKEL (reference sequence). The CDR3 sequence: CTSSQGTYNEQFF. The CDR3 nucleotides read TGTACCAGCAGCCAAGGTACCTACAATGAGCAGTTCTTC.

The V and J genes are TRBV9 and TRBJ1-6; a possible D gene is TRBD1 (6 bases). The germline gives CDR1 SGDLS, CDR2 YYNGEE. Deletions cut 4 bases from V and 6 bases from J, with 20 bases between. This CDR3 is built from 17 residues. DNA of the CDR3: TGTGCCAGCAGCCAAAGACAGGAGTTGACACCTAATTCACCCCTCCACTTT. Amino acids: CASSQRQELTPNSPLHF.

This clonotype has a handful of counts. J is TRBJ2-1 and V is TRBV20-1, with D possibly being TRBD1 or TRBD2 (5 bases each). Trimming took off 3 bases at V and 15 bases at J, with 24 bases between the two ends. Germline loops: CDR1 DFQATT, CDR2 SNEGSKA (reference sequence). The CDR3 sequence is 14 residues long. CDR3 DNA: TGCAGTGCTAGTCGGCAGGGAGTCTCATCAACTTCGTTCTTC. Translation gives CSASRQGVSSTSFF.

DNA for the CDR3: TGTGCCAGCCACGGGGGAGGTAGCAATCAGCCCCAGCATTTT. Its translation: CASHGGGSNQPQHF. The chain links TRBV12-3 or TRBV12-4 to TRBJ1-5, with a tentative D call TRBD1 (5 bases). Trimming stripped 8 bases from V and 0 bases from J, with 11 bases between. This CDR3 contains 14 residues.